A selection of T cell receptor beta chains follows, all from one sample in a study of blood T cell repertoires in COVID-19. The data were produced by immunoSEQ multiplex PCR, yet TCRdb's version contains in-frame clones alone and is incomplete. The data show over 130,000 clones, approximately 86% seen once. Source material: peripheral blood. These receptors were collected from a human donor in a cohort sampled during active COVID-19. Both conserved end residues are part of each CDR3. The D gene is left open where the match is weak. The size of a clone is reported for some rows only, either as once, few or many, or as a class for expanded clones.

V	J	size	length	D	DNA	CDR3
TRBV5-1	TRBJ1-6	.	15	TRBD1	TGCGCCAGCAGCACGGGACAGGGTGGGAATTCACCCCTCCACTTT	CASSTGQGGNSPLHF
TRBV27	TRBJ2-1	.	14	.	TGTGCCAGCAGTCCCAGCCATAGCAACGATGAGCAGTTCTTC	CASSPSHSNDEQFF
TRBV24-1	TRBJ2-1	.	14	.	TGTGCCACCAGTGAACTCGGGGGACTCAATGAGCAGTTCTTC	CATSELGGLNEQFF
TRBV6-5	TRBJ2-1	.	14	.	TGTGCCGCAGCCGAGGCAAGCTCCTACAATGAGCAGTTCTTC	CAAAEASSYNEQFF
TRBV5-4	TRBJ2-3	.	15	TRBD1	TGTGCCAGCAGCTTGGCACAGGGGGCGGCAGATACGCAGTATTTT	CASSLAQGAADTQYF
TRBV20-1	TRBJ2-1	.	11	.	TGCAGTGCTAGTCATAGAGCGGAGCAGTTCTTC	CSASHRAEQFF
TRBV19	TRBJ2-7	.	15	TRBD1	TGTGCCAGTAGCGCGAGCAGACAGGGGGGATACGAGCAGTACTTC	CASSASRQGGYEQYF
TRBV7-2	TRBJ2-3	.	18	TRBD2	TGTGCCAGCAGCTTAGGGACTAGCGGGGGGGTAAGCACAGATACGCAGTATTTT	CASSLGTSGGVSTDTQYF
TRBV19	TRBJ1-5	.	15	.	TGTGCCAGTAGCCAACAGGGTCGGAGCAATCAGCCCCAGCATTTT	CASSQQGRSNQPQHF
TRBV7-8	TRBJ1-6	.	14	TRBD1	TGTGCCAGCAGCATGGACAGGGTAAATTCACCCCTCCACTTT	CASSMDRVNSPLHF
TRBV24-1	TRBJ2-1	.	17	TRBD2	TGTGCCACCAGTGACCGTGGAGGGACTAGCTTATACAATGAGCAGTTCTTC	CATSDRGGTSLYNEQFF
TRBV19	TRBJ1-2	.	14	TRBD1	TGTGCCAGTATCGTTCCGGGACAGGGTAGTGGCTACACCTTC	CASIVPGQGSGYTF
TRBV6-4	TRBJ2-1	.	14	TRBD2	TGTGCCAGCAGCAGCGGGAGGGACCACAATGAGCAGTTCTTC	CASSSGRDHNEQFF
TRBV6-5	TRBJ2-1	few	16	TRBD2	TGTGCCAGCAGTTACTCCGCTAGCGGGAATTACAATGAGCAGTTCTTC	CASSYSASGNYNEQFF
TRBV7-3	TRBJ2-7	.	16	TRBD2	TGTGCCAGCAGCTTAACGGTAGCGGGAGTAGCTTACGAGCAGTACTTC	CASSLTVAGVAYEQYF
TRBV7-8	TRBJ1-6	.	16	TRBD1	TGTGCCAGCAGCTTAGGTCAGGGGGTGTTCTATTCACCCCTCCACTTT	CASSLGQGVFYSPLHF
TRBV29-1	TRBJ2-2	.	14	.	TGCAGCGTTGAGGCCACAGGGAACACCGGGGAGCTGTTTTTT	CSVEATGNTGELFF
TRBV11-2	TRBJ2-3	.	16	TRBD2	TGTGCCAGCAGCGAATGGGCGGGAGGGATCACAGATACGCAGTATTTT	CASSEWAGGITDTQYF
TRBV7-8	TRBJ2-7	once	14	TRBD2	TGTGCCAGCAGCGGTCAAGCGGGGCCCTACGAGCAGTACTTC	CASSGQAGPYEQYF
TRBV3-1/TRBV3-2	TRBJ1-3	.	15	TRBD1	TGTGCCAGCAGCCAGAGGACAGGGTCAGGAAACACCATATATTTT	CASSQRTGSGNTIYF
TRBV15	TRBJ2-3	.	18	TRBD2	TGTGCCACCAGCAGAGTGGGCCGGGCTAGCGGGAGAACAGATACGCAGTATTTT	CATSRVGRASGRTDTQYF
TRBV29-1	TRBJ2-3	.	17	TRBD2	TGCAGCGTTGAGATGGCCGGGCAGCGGGGTGGTACAGATACGCAGTATTTT	CSVEMAGQRGGTDTQYF
TRBV28	TRBJ2-1	.	15	TRBD1	TGTGCCAGCAGGGCTTCAGGGGGTGCCTACAATGAGCAGTTCTTC	CASRASGGAYNEQFF
TRBV5-1	TRBJ2-1	once	14	.	TGCGCCAGCAGCTTAGCGGAGGAGGGCAATGAGCAGTTCTTC	CASSLAEEGNEQFF
TRBV27	TRBJ1-2	many	17	TRBD1	TGTGCCAGCAGCCCACTAGGGGTGGGCCAGGGGGCCTATGGCTACACCTTC	CASSPLGVGQGAYGYTF
TRBV6-5	TRBJ1-1	.	13	.	TGTGCCAGCACCGGGGGTGTGAACACTGAAGCTTTCTTT	CASTGGVNTEAFF
TRBV2	TRBJ2-7	.	14	.	TGTGCCAGCAGACAATGGGGAACTAGCTACGAGCAGTACTTC	CASRQWGTSYEQYF
TRBV7-2	TRBJ2-3	few	14	.	TGTGCCAGCAGCTCCTATCTCCGCACAGATACGCAGTATTTT	CASSSYLRTDTQYF
TRBV2	TRBJ1-4	.	14	.	TGTGCCAGCAGGTCGACAGCCTATAATGAAAAACTGTTTTTT	CASRSTAYNEKLFF
TRBV11-3	TRBJ2-1	.	18	.	TGTGCCAGCAGCTTAGGGGGAGGGGGGACGAGCTCCTACAATGAGCAGTTCTTC	CASSLGGGGTSSYNEQFF
TRBV29-1	TRBJ2-7	.	14	TRBD1	TGCAGCGTTGAAGATGGGACAGGCTCCTACGAGCAGTACTTC	CSVEDGTGSYEQYF
TRBV6-4	TRBJ2-3	once	14	.	TGTGCCAGCAGTGACTCGGGACTCACAGATACGCAGTATTTT	CASSDSGLTDTQYF
TRBV28	TRBJ2-2	.	15	.	TGTGCCAGCAGTTTACCAGGGACTAACACCGGGGAGCTGTTTTTT	CASSLPGTNTGELFF
TRBV29-1	TRBJ2-5	.	16	.	TGCAGCGTCAGTTCAATAGGAGAAGGGGTGGAGGAGACCCAGTACTTC	CSVSSIGEGVEETQYF
TRBV5-1	TRBJ2-2	.	15	.	TGCGCCAGCAGCTTAGCGGGCACGAACACCGGGGAGCTGTTTTTT	CASSLAGTNTGELFF
TRBV3-1/TRBV3-2	TRBJ2-3	.	17	TRBD2	TGTGCCAGCAGCCAAGATGGGCTAGCGGGAGCTGCAGATACGCAGTATTTT	CASSQDGLAGAADTQYF
TRBV5-1	TRBJ2-1	.	17	TRBD1	TGCGCCAGCAGCTTGAAGACAGGGGGGAACACCTACAATGAGCAGTTCTTC	CASSLKTGGNTYNEQFF
TRBV4-1	TRBJ2-7	.	15	.	TGCGCCAGCAGCCAAGGAGGGGGGGGACCTTTGAAGCAGTACTTC	CASSQGGGGPLKQYF
TRBV6-1	TRBJ2-1	.	16	.	TGTGCCAGCAGTGAAGTTTTCGGACAGTTATACAATGAGCAGTTCTTC	CASSEVFGQLYNEQFF
TRBV19	TRBJ2-7	once	12	.	TGTGCCACGTTCCAAGCCCCCTACGAGCAGTACTTC	CATFQAPYEQYF